These 14 T cell receptor beta chains share one sample of origin, sequenced in a study of beta chain features in type 1 diabetes. Reverse transcription of all isolated RNA meant that expressed TCRB transcripts were sequenced. The repertoire was sequenced with immunoSEQ multiplex PCR; TCRdb's copy has only in-frame clones and lacks some. The sample has around 110,000 clones; about 15% are singletons. Study-level findings and limits: In all four CD4+ subsets, TCRB CDR3 length was significantly, moderately reduced in type 1 diabetes.

These receptors lack a known antigen. Sequenced: central memory CD4+ T cells from blood. The origin of the receptors is a man younger than 45 with type 1 diabetes.

This clone was counted a few times. This sequence joins TRBV7-2 and TRBJ1-2; no clear D. Germline V gene lookup returns CDR1 SGHTA and CDR2 FQGNSA. Trimming stripped 6 bases from V and 2 bases from J, with 7 bases between. The CDR3 is 12 amino acids. The CDR3 DNA follows: TGTGCCAGCAGGGACGGGAACTATGGCTACACCTTC. It specifies CASRDGNYGYTF.

A few counts support this clone. The rearrangement uses TRBV7-6 and TRBJ2-3; weak D call: TRBD1 (5 bases). V was pared by 1 base and J by 7 bases, with 15 bases between. Germline values: CDR1 SGHVS, CDR2 FNYEAQ. This CDR3 spans 15 amino acids. The chain's CDR3 is CASSLDWTKFNTQYF. DNA of the CDR3: TGTGCCAGCAGCTTAGACTGGACAAAGTTTAATACGCAGTATTTT. Full variable domain (remainder filled in from reference TRBV7-6 and TRBJ2-3): GAGVSQSPRYKVTKRGQDVALRCDPISGHVSLYWYRQALGQGPEFLTYFNYEAQQDKSGLPNDRFSAERPEGSISTLTIQRTEQRDSAMYRCASSLDWTKFNTQYFGPGTRLTVL.

V gene TRBV7-9 combines with J gene TRBJ2-7; the D gene is possibly TRBD1 (6 bases). Germline CDR1 is SEHNR and CDR2 is FQNEAQ (reference sequence). V was shortened by 4 bases and J by 3 bases, with 7 bases between the two germline ends. The CDR3 is made up of 12 amino acids. CDR3 sequence reads: CASSSQGYEQYF. The CDR3 DNA reads TGTGCCAGCAGCTCACAGGGCTACGAGCAGTACTTC.

The genes are TRBV6-6 and TRBJ1-6; 7 nucleotides match TRBD1. V gave up 6 bases and J gave up 8 bases; unmatched junction bases: 7. CDR1 and CDR2 (germline): MNHNY, SVGAGI (reference sequence). The CDR3 contains 14 residues. The CDR3 region has the DNA TGTGCCAGCAGGGATGACAGGGTTGATTCACCCCTCCACTTT. As protein: CASRDDRVDSPLHF.

The V call is TRBV23-1, the J call TRBJ1-4; D unclear. TRBV23-1 is labeled an ORF, and its function is uncertain. CDR3 length: 9 residues. V lost 9 bases, J lost 8 bases, and 4 bases lay in between. The CDR3: CASGEKLFF. In DNA, the CDR3 is TGCGCCAGTGGCGAAAAACTGTTTTTT.

The chain couples TRBV7-9 to TRBJ2-5; no definite D call. The CDR3 is 16 amino acids. V was trimmed by 0 bases and J by 6 bases, leaving 17 bases between them. From germline, CDR1 is SEHNR and CDR2 FQNEAQ (reference sequence). CDR3: CASSLALGGALQTQYF. CDR3 in DNA: TGTGCCAGCAGCTTAGCGCTGGGCGGTGCCCTTCAGACCCAGTACTTC.

This chain uses TRBV29-1 with TRBJ2-2; 11 nucleotides line up with TRBD1. The junction had 4 bases not matched to a gene; V was cut back by 4 bases and J by 3 bases. The length of the CDR3 is 15 residues. CDR1 is SQVTM, CDR2 ANQGSEA, per germline. The CDR3 spells CSVGGTGGHTGELFF. The CDR3 DNA is TGCAGCGTTGGCGGGACAGGGGGTCACACCGGGGAGCTGTTTTTT.

J is TRBJ2-7 and V is TRBV30; D unresolved. CDR1 is GTSNPN, CDR2 SVGIG, per germline (reference sequence). CDR3 length: 15 residues. The ends were cut back, 0 bases at V and 2 bases at J, with 14 bases in the middle. The CDR3 coding sequence is TGTGCCTGGAGTGTACAGCACAGTTCTACCTACGAGCAGTACTTC. Translating gives CAWSVQHSSTYEQYF.

The table lists this clone with a few counts. The J gene is TRBJ2-5, the V gene TRBV10-3; D is tentatively TRBD1 or TRBD2 (5 bases each). V lost 10 bases, J lost 4 bases, and 13 bases lay in between. The germline CDR1 and CDR2 sequences are ENHRY and SYGVKD. The CDR3 length is 12 residues. The CDR3 region is CATRDDRETQYF. The CDR3 DNA is TGTGCCACTCGGGACGATCGAGAGACCCAGTACTTC.

This chain links TRBV6-1 with TRBJ2-1; weak D call: TRBD1 (7 bases). The germline V and J ends were trimmed by 6 bases and 0 bases, with 12 bases remaining between them. The CDR3 is 15 amino acids. Germline V lookup: CDR1 MNHNS, CDR2 SASEGT. The CDR3 protein is CASRRDSSSYNEQFF. The CDR3 coding sequence is TGTGCCAGCAGGCGGGACAGCAGCTCCTACAATGAGCAGTTCTTC.

The rearrangement joins TRBV13 to TRBJ2-5; D unresolved. Germline values: CDR1 PRHDT, CDR2 FYEKMQ (reference sequence). Trimming cost V 1 base and J 4 bases, with 16 bases left between them. The CDR3 extends over 16 amino acids. The CDR3 sequence: CASSLVGSPGAETQYF. CDR3 nucleotide sequence: TGTGCCAGCAGCTTAGTAGGGTCCCCGGGTGCAGAGACCCAGTACTTC.

This chain joins TRBV11-2 and TRBJ2-3; D remains unclear. This CDR3 has 12 amino acids. V was pared by 6 bases and J by 4 bases, with 8 bases between. The germline CDR1 and CDR2 sequences are SGHAT and FQNNGV. The DNA for the CDR3 is TGTGCCAGCAGAAATTTGGCAGATACGCAGTATTTT. Protein: CASRNLADTQYF.

This clone has a count of ten or more. The chain has TRBV7-9 and TRBJ2-3; D gene uncertain. The V end was cut by 1 base, the J end by 5 bases, with 10 bases between. Per the germline V gene, CDR1 is SEHNR and CDR2 is FQNEAQ (reference sequence). This CDR3 has 14 amino acids. This chain's CDR3 is CASSLEITGDTQYF. The CDR3 DNA is TGTGCCAGCAGCTTAGAGATCACTGGAGATACGCAGTATTTT.

This rearrangement joins TRBV27 to TRBJ1-2, with D unclear. Between the trimmed V and J ends, which lost 5 bases and 8 bases, there was a span of 18 bases. Germline loops: CDR1 MNHEY, CDR2 SMNVEV (reference sequence). This CDR3 is 14 amino acids long. Here the CDR3 DNA reads TGTGCCAGCAGTGCTTACGTGGATTCTAGGGGCTACACCTTC. Protein: CASSAYVDSRGYTF.